The rows below give T cell receptor beta chains drawn from one sample of a study of T cells in localized non-small cell lung cancer. Data came from immunoSEQ multiplex PCR; TCRdb stores just in-frame clones and leaves some out. The profile covers approximately 33,000 clones, with around 94% appearing a single time and approximately 6.5% taken by the ten largest. Sample: peripheral blood, taken before any cancer treatment. Source of these receptors: an older female donor with stage I lung adenocarcinoma. CDR3s include the opening cysteine and the closing phenylalanine or tryptophan. The D gene is left open where the match is weak. Clone size is stated in some rows and not others, as once, few, many or a class when expanded.

size: -; V: TRBV19; D: -; J: TRBJ1-5; DNA: TGTGCCAGCTCTACAGGGATCAATCAGCCCCAGCATTTT; CDR3: CASSTGINQPQHF
size: -; V: TRBV5-5; D: -; J: TRBJ1-4; DNA: TGTGCCAGCAGCTTACAGGTTACTAATGAAAAACTGTTTTTT; CDR3: CASSLQVTNEKLFF
size: -; V: TRBV18; D: -; J: TRBJ2-4; DNA: TGTGCCAGCTCACCGGAGTATCTAGCCAAAAACATTCAGTACTTC; CDR3: CASSPEYLAKNIQYF
size: -; V: TRBV6-5; D: -; J: TRBJ1-3; DNA: TGTGCCACCCTAAGCTCTGGAAACACCATATATTTT; CDR3: CATLSSGNTIYF
size: once; V: TRBV5-1; D: TRBD1; J: TRBJ2-5; DNA: TGCGCCAGCAGCCCCGGGACAGGGGGCGCCCAAGAGACCCAGTACTTC; CDR3: CASSPGTGGAQETQYF
size: -; V: TRBV6-4; D: TRBD1; J: TRBJ1-4; DNA: TGTGCCAGCTCGCCGACAGGGAATGAAAAACTGTTTTTT; CDR3: CASSPTGNEKLFF
size: -; V: TRBV6-1; D: TRBD1; J: TRBJ1-2; DNA: TGTGCCAGCAGTGCTACCGGGACAGCCTATGGCTACACCTTC; CDR3: CASSATGTAYGYTF
size: -; V: TRBV19; D: -; J: TRBJ1-5; DNA: TGTGCCAGCCTATCACAGGCGGGCATCAATCAGCCCCAGCATTTT; CDR3: CASLSQAGINQPQHF
size: -; V: TRBV6-1; D: -; J: TRBJ2-1; DNA: TGTGCCAGCAGGCGGACAGTCAATGAGCAGTTCTTC; CDR3: CASRRTVNEQFF
size: -; V: TRBV5-1; D: -; J: TRBJ1-1; DNA: TGCGCCAGCAGCTTGGATGGGGAGAACACTGAAGCTTTCTTT; CDR3: CASSLDGENTEAFF
size: -; V: TRBV18; D: -; J: TRBJ2-5; DNA: TGTGCCAGCTCACCTCTACGGGGCCAAGAGACCCAGTACTTC; CDR3: CASSPLRGQETQYF
size: -; V: TRBV6-6; D: -; J: TRBJ2-1; DNA: TGTGCCAGCAGTTATAAGGAGACAGTAGGAAATGAGCAGTTCTTC; CDR3: CASSYKETVGNEQFF
size: -; V: TRBV5-4; D: -; J: TRBJ1-3; DNA: TGTGCCAGCAGCCACGCTTCTGGAAACACCATATATTTT; CDR3: CASSHASGNTIYF
size: -; V: TRBV5-1; D: -; J: TRBJ1-1; DNA: TGCGCCAGCAGATGGGACGTGAACACTGAAGCTTTCTTT; CDR3: CASRWDVNTEAFF
size: -; V: TRBV7-2; D: -; J: TRBJ2-1; DNA: TGTGCCAGCAGCTTGGACGGGGCGCGGCACAATGAGCAGTTCTTC; CDR3: CASSLDGARHNEQFF
size: -; V: TRBV9; D: TRBD2; J: TRBJ2-7; DNA: TGTGCCAGCAGCTTAGGCGGACTAGCGAGTGAGCAGTACTTC; CDR3: CASSLGGLASEQYF
size: -; V: TRBV14; D: -; J: TRBJ1-2; DNA: TGTGCCAGCAGCCTACAGAGAGCTAACTATGGCTACACCTTC; CDR3: CASSLQRANYGYTF
size: once; V: TRBV28; D: -; J: TRBJ1-4; DNA: TGTGCCAGCAGTTTCGGAACCCTGGCCGCAACTAATGAAAAACTGTTTTTT; CDR3: CASSFGTLAATNEKLFF
size: -; V: TRBV6-6; D: -; J: TRBJ2-3; DNA: TGTGCCAGCAGTTATTCCGGACCAGATACGCAGTATTTT; CDR3: CASSYSGPDTQYF
size: -; V: TRBV6-1; D: -; J: TRBJ1-2; DNA: TGTGCCAGCAACACCATGGAGGGGTTGGGCGGCTACACCTTC; CDR3: CASNTMEGLGGYTF
size: -; V: TRBV19; D: TRBD1; J: TRBJ1-1; DNA: TGTGCCACTCAACGGGAGGGGGCGCGTGAAACTGAAGCTTTCTTT; CDR3: CATQREGARETEAFF
size: -; V: TRBV15; D: TRBD2; J: TRBJ2-1; DNA: TGTGCCACCAGCAGAGATCGGGGGGGCGATGAGCAGTTCTTC; CDR3: CATSRDRGGDEQFF
size: -; V: TRBV2; D: -; J: TRBJ1-5; DNA: TGTGCCCAAGGGCGGGGGGGGTCTGGTCAGCCCCAGCATTTT; CDR3: CAQGRGGSGQPQHF
size: -; V: TRBV18; D: -; J: TRBJ2-6; DNA: TGTGCCAGCTCACCATCGAGACAGCCTGGGGCCAACGTCCTGACTTTC; CDR3: CASSPSRQPGANVLTF
size: -; V: TRBV4-1; D: -; J: TRBJ2-3; DNA: TGCGCCAGCAGCCAAGAGACGTCCGGCGGGGCGACTAGCACAGATACGCAGTATTTT; CDR3: CASSQETSGGATSTDTQYF
size: -; V: TRBV27; D: -; J: TRBJ2-2; DNA: TGTGCCAGCAGTTCGACAGGAAGATTCGCCGGGGAGCTGTTTTTT; CDR3: CASSSTGRFAGELFF
size: -; V: TRBV12-5; D: -; J: TRBJ1-3; DNA: TGTGCTAGTGGTTTGGACTTGGGGGGCCGAGGCTCTGGAAACACCATATATTTT; CDR3: CASGLDLGGRGSGNTIYF
size: -; V: TRBV7-2; D: TRBD1; J: TRBJ1-2; DNA: TGTGCCAGCAGCCTCGGACAGGGGAACTATGGCTACACCTTC; CDR3: CASSLGQGNYGYTF
size: -; V: TRBV5-4; D: -; J: TRBJ1-2; DNA: TGTGCCAGCAGCTTCACCACAGGGAACTATGGCTACACCTTC; CDR3: CASSFTTGNYGYTF
size: -; V: TRBV6-5; D: -; J: TRBJ1-2; DNA: TGTGCCAGCAGAGGGCGCTATGGCTACACCTTC; CDR3: CASRGRYGYTF
size: -; V: TRBV4-2; D: TRBD2; J: TRBJ2-5; DNA: TGTGCCAGCAGCCAGGTTAGCGGGGTCCAAGAGACCCAGTACTTC; CDR3: CASSQVSGVQETQYF
size: once; V: TRBV2; D: -; J: TRBJ2-7; DNA: TGTGCCAGCAGGGGAGCTTACGAGCAGTACTTC; CDR3: CASRGAYEQYF
size: -; V: TRBV25-1; D: -; J: TRBJ2-7; DNA: TGTGCCAGCAGTGAATTGTACCAGCGAGGGACCTCCTACGAGCAGTACTTC; CDR3: CASSELYQRGTSYEQYF
size: -; V: TRBV27; D: -; J: TRBJ1-2; DNA: TGTGCCAGCAAGTCGGAAACGAGGTTTAACTATGGCTACACCTTC; CDR3: CASKSETRFNYGYTF
size: -; V: TRBV2; D: TRBD1; J: TRBJ1-1; DNA: TGTGCCAGCAAGGGCAGGGGGGGACCGAACACTGAAGCTTTCTTT; CDR3: CASKGRGGPNTEAFF
size: few; V: TRBV19; D: -; J: TRBJ2-1; DNA: TGTGCCAGTAGTATAGTTGGGGCCAATGAGCAGTTCTTC; CDR3: CASSIVGANEQFF
size: -; V: TRBV7-9; D: TRBD1; J: TRBJ1-3; DNA: TGTGCCAGCAGCACGACAGGGATGGGCGGAAACACCATATATTTT; CDR3: CASSTTGMGGNTIYF
size: -; V: TRBV28; D: TRBD1; J: TRBJ1-2; DNA: TGTGCCAGCAGTTTAGGGACAGGGGAAGACTATGGCTACACCTTC; CDR3: CASSLGTGEDYGYTF
size: -; V: TRBV5-1; D: TRBD2; J: TRBJ2-5; DNA: TGCGCCAGCAGCTTAGCGGGGGGGCCTGGTGAGACCCAGTACTTC; CDR3: CASSLAGGPGETQYF
size: few; V: TRBV5-6; D: -; J: TRBJ1-1; DNA: TGTGCCAGCAGCACGTTACAGGAGAACACTGAAGCTTTCTTT; CDR3: CASSTLQENTEAFF
size: -; V: TRBV7-9; D: TRBD2; J: TRBJ2-5; DNA: TGTGCCAGCAGCCGTATCGCACTAGCGGGGGAAGAGACCCAGTACTTC; CDR3: CASSRIALAGEETQYF
size: -; V: TRBV18; D: TRBD1; J: TRBJ2-3; DNA: TGTGCCAGCTCACCAGGGACAGGGGGCAACACAGATACGCAGTATTTT; CDR3: CASSPGTGGNTDTQYF
size: -; V: TRBV2; D: -; J: TRBJ1-2; DNA: TGTGCCAGCAGTGTAAGAGTGGGACCGTCCTATGGCTACACCTTC; CDR3: CASSVRVGPSYGYTF
size: -; V: TRBV2; D: -; J: TRBJ2-7; DNA: TGTGCCAGCAGTGAAGGGGGATCCCAGAGTCCTTACGAGCAGTACTTC; CDR3: CASSEGGSQSPYEQYF
size: -; V: TRBV7-9; D: TRBD2; J: TRBJ2-1; DNA: TGTGCCAGCAGCTTCCCTAGCGGCAATGAGCAGTTCTTC; CDR3: CASSFPSGNEQFF
size: -; V: TRBV7-9; D: -; J: TRBJ1-1; DNA: TGTGCCAGCAGCTTATCAGGAAACACTGAAGCTTTCTTT; CDR3: CASSLSGNTEAFF
size: -; V: TRBV7-8; D: -; J: TRBJ2-2; DNA: TGTGCCAGCAGCTTAGCGCTTAGAGGGTCCGGGGAGCTGTTTTTT; CDR3: CASSLALRGSGELFF
size: -; V: TRBV5-4; D: -; J: TRBJ2-1; DNA: TGTGCCAGCAGCTTGGCCATGTACAGGGACGGTAATGAGCAGTTCTTC; CDR3: CASSLAMYRDGNEQFF
size: -; V: TRBV6-5; D: TRBD1; J: TRBJ1-3; DNA: TGTGCCAGCAGTTACGGGACAGGGGTTGGAAACACCATATATTTT; CDR3: CASSYGTGVGNTIYF
size: -; V: TRBV5-1; D: TRBD1; J: TRBJ1-1; DNA: TGCGCCAGCAGCCTGGGGACAGGGGGAAGAAGGACTGAAGCTTTCTTT; CDR3: CASSLGTGGRRTEAFF
size: -; V: TRBV28; D: -; J: TRBJ1-2; DNA: TGTGCCAGCACTATCACCCCACCGAGGGGAGGCTACACCTTC; CDR3: CASTITPPRGGYTF
size: once; V: TRBV19; D: -; J: TRBJ1-4; DNA: TGTGCCAGTAGTGCCTCAGACCTTACTAATGAAAAACTGTTTTTT; CDR3: CASSASDLTNEKLFF
size: -; V: TRBV7-9; D: -; J: TRBJ1-2; DNA: TGTGCCAGCAGCCCCACTGGCTATGGCTACACCTTC; CDR3: CASSPTGYGYTF